These 32 T cell receptor beta chains originate from one sample sequenced in a study of T cell responses to AZD1222 COVID-19 vaccine listed by TCRdb under 2021. Sample time point, as interpreted from the label and publication: baseline before first vaccination. The protocol used for the library was the immunoSEQ multiplex PCR assay. This immuneACCESS table, as held by TCRdb, lists in-frame sequences with V and J called but not all clones. Of the missing ones, under half trace to an unresolved V gene in checked studies; the others have no known cause. Counted in this sample were 150,000 to 200,000 clones; about nine tenths of them appeared once. About 3% of the sample comes from the top ten. The input for sequencing was peripheral blood, taken on day 0 of AZD1222 vaccination. The receptors here all came from an adult in good health.

The chain uses TRBV4-1 and TRBJ1-1; D remains ambiguous. The germline V gene has CDR1 MGHRA and CDR2 YSYEKL. The CDR3 contains 15 residues. The ends were cut back, 0 bases at V and 0 bases at J, with 8 bases in the middle. CDR3 sequence: CASSQDPGMNTEAFF. CDR3 DNA sequence: TGCGCCAGCAGCCAAGATCCAGGAATGAACACTGAAGCTTTCTTT.

This clone was picked up one time. The chain uses TRBV4-2 and TRBJ2-1, with D possibly matching TRBD2 (6 bases). This CDR3 has 13 residues. Germline CDR1 is LGHNA and CDR2 is YNFKEQ. V lost 8 bases and J lost 0, with 8 bases in between. The CDR3 nucleotides are TGTGCCAGCGGGGGGAACTCCTACAATGAGCAGTTCTTC. Protein: CASGGNSYNEQFF.

The genes are TRBV5-4 and TRBJ2-4; 7 nucleotides match TRBD2. The trim removed 0 bases at V and 1 base at J, leaving 1 base unmatched. This CDR3 region has 15 residues. The germline V gene encodes CDR1 SGHNT and CDR2 YYREEE (reference sequence). The CDR3, as DNA: TGTGCCAGCAGCTTGGCCGGGGGGGCCAAAAACATTCAGTACTTC. This gives the protein CASSLAGGAKNIQYF.

V is TRBV15 and J is TRBJ1-2; D is possibly TRBD1 (5 bases). Trimming pared 0 bases from V and 8 bases from J, leaving 16 bases between. Germline V gives CDR1 LNHNV, CDR2 YYDKDF (reference sequence). CDR3 size: 15 residues. CDR3 protein: CATSRDRQGVSGYTF. The CDR3 DNA sequence: TGTGCCACCAGCAGAGATCGGCAAGGGGTGTCGGGCTACACCTTC.

This clone appeared once. The V gene is TRBV9, the J gene TRBJ2-2, with D hard to call. The germline V and J ends were trimmed by 0 bases and 6 bases, with 9 bases remaining between them. The CDR3 sequence is 14 residues long. Per the germline V gene, CDR1 is SGDLS and CDR2 is YYNGEE. The CDR3 region has the DNA TGTGCCAGCAGCGTAGCTAAGCGCGCCGGGGAGCTGTTTTTT. Protein: CASSVAKRAGELFF. The entire variable domain, with the rest obtained from reference TRBV9 and TRBJ2-2, is as follows: DSGVTQTPKHLITATGQRVTLRCSPRSGDLSVYWYQQSLDQGLQFLIQYYNGEERAKGNILERFSAQQFPDLHSELNLSSLELGDSALYFCASSVAKRAGELFFGEGSRLTVL.

This clone was seen only a few times. V is TRBV19 and J is TRBJ2-7, with TRBD2 matching over 13 bases. The length of the CDR3 is 15 residues. The J segment lost 9 bases and the V segment lost 2 bases, leaving 7 bases of the junction unmatched. Germline CDR1 is LNHDA and CDR2 is SQIVND (reference sequence). The DNA for the CDR3 is TGTGCCAGTAGTATATTGCCCGGGACTAGCGGGGTGCAGTACTTC. It yields the protein CASSILPGTSGVQYF. Together with reference TRBV19 and TRBJ2-7, the CDR3 gives the full variable domain: DGGITQSPKYLFRKEGQNVTLSCEQNLNHDAMYWYRQDPGQGLRLIYYSQIVNDFQKGDIAEGYSVSREKKESFPLTVTSAQKNPTAFYLCASSILPGTSGVQYFGPGTRLTVT.

The gene calls are TRBV3-1 (or the pseudogene TRBV3-2) and TRBJ2-1; tentatively, D is TRBD1 (5 bases). Trimming cost V 1 base and J 7 bases, with 11 bases left between them. The CDR3 length is 14 residues. Germline CDR1 is LGHDT and CDR2 is YNNKEL (reference sequence). The CDR3 sequence: CASSQVWKGNEQFF. In DNA, the CDR3 is TGTGCCAGCAGCCAAGTGTGGAAGGGGAATGAGCAGTTCTTC.

The gene calls are TRBV11-3 and TRBJ2-3; no clear D gene. Trimming took 8 bases from V and 2 from J, leaving 5 bases between them. This CDR3 is built from 11 residues. CDR1 and CDR2 from the germline V gene are SGHNT and YENEEA. This chain's CDR3 is CASPNTDTQYF. CDR3 nucleotide sequence: TGTGCCAGCCCCAACACAGATACGCAGTATTTT.

The chain couples TRBV3-1 (or the pseudogene TRBV3-2) to TRBJ2-1; TRBD2 is a possible D gene (6 bases). V was trimmed by 4 bases and J by 6 bases, leaving 16 bases between them. CDR1 is LGHDT, CDR2 YNNKEL, per germline (reference sequence). CDR3 length equals 15 residues. The CDR3 DNA follows: TGTGCCAGCAGCCTCGGAGGGCCCGAGGTCAATGAGCAGTTCTTC. Encoded protein: CASSLGGPEVNEQFF.

This chain uses TRBV19 with TRBJ2-2; D possibly corresponds to TRBD2 (5 bases). The germline V gene encodes CDR1 LNHDA and CDR2 SQIVND (reference sequence). CDR3 length: 17 residues. The V end was cut by 7 bases, the J end by 0 bases, with 18 bases between. The CDR3 DNA reads as TGTGCCAGTACCCTAGTGGCCTCCGGGACGAACACCGGGGAGCTGTTTTTT. Translated, it gives CASTLVASGTNTGELFF.

The genes are TRBV5-1 and TRBJ2-7; TRBD2 might be the D (6 bases). This CDR3 is 14 amino acids long. The V gene lost 3 bases and the J gene lost 3 bases, with 13 bases spanning the gap. From germline, CDR1 is SGHRS and CDR2 YFSETQ. The CDR3 sequence is CASSSIQEGYEQYF. The CDR3 DNA reads as TGCGCCAGCAGCTCTATCCAGGAGGGCTACGAGCAGTACTTC.

The rearrangement links TRBV7-9 to TRBJ2-6; a possible D gene is TRBD2 (5 bases). Trimming cost V 6 bases and J 2 bases, with 23 bases left between them. The CDR3 runs to 19 residues. Germline CDR1 SEHNR, CDR2 FQNEAQ (reference sequence). In DNA form, the CDR3 reads TGTGCCAGCAGGCCAAATCTGCGGGTATGGGTCCCTGGGGCCAACGTCCTGACTTTC. Encoded protein: CASRPNLRVWVPGANVLTF.

The genes are TRBV9 and TRBJ2-2; 8 bases are a match to TRBD2. V lost 4 bases and J lost 5; bases outside the gene matches: 10. The V gene's germline CDR1 is SGDLS and CDR2 YYNGEE. The CDR3 is 16 amino acids. CDR3: CASSSNLAGITGELFF. Here the CDR3 DNA reads TGTGCCAGCAGCTCTAATCTAGCGGGCATAACCGGGGAGCTGTTTTTT.

V gene TRBV5-4 combines with J gene TRBJ2-5; D is uncertain. Trimming took off 1 base at V and 1 base at J, with 8 bases between the two ends. CDR1 and CDR2 from the germline V gene are SGHNT and YYREEE (reference sequence). CDR3 length: 14 amino acids. The CDR3 sequence is CASSLRRSQETQYF. The CDR3 DNA follows: TGTGCCAGCAGCTTGAGACGATCCCAAGAGACCCAGTACTTC.

The chain uses TRBV19 and TRBJ1-2; D remains unclear. V dropped 5 bases and J dropped 1 base, with 8 bases sitting between them. CDR1 is LNHDA, CDR2 SQIVND, per germline (reference sequence). The length of the CDR3 is 13 residues. The CDR3 protein is CASSLQSNYGYTF. CDR3 bases: TGTGCCAGTAGTTTACAGAGTAACTATGGCTACACCTTC.

The genes are TRBV5-1 and TRBJ2-3; the D gene is possibly TRBD2 (7 bases). V lost 0 bases to trimming and J lost 2 bases, with 19 bases between them. The CDR3 runs to 18 residues. Germline V gives CDR1 SGHRS, CDR2 YFSETQ. CDR3 nucleotides: TGCGCCAGCAGCTTGGACCGCAGGGGAGGGGAACCCACAGATACGCAGTATTTT. Translation: CASSLDRRGGEPTDTQYF.

This chain links TRBV7-7 with TRBJ2-3; no clear D. V was clipped by 5 bases and J by 0 bases, with 15 bases between them. This CDR3 is 16 amino acids long. CDR1 and CDR2 from the germline V gene are SSHAT and FNYEAQ (reference sequence). The CDR3 DNA sequence: TGTGCCAGCAGCAAAGGACCCCACCTTAGCACAGATACGCAGTATTTT. This gives the protein CASSKGPHLSTDTQYF.

The V call is TRBV5-1, the J call TRBJ2-7; perhaps TRBD1 as D (5 bases). This CDR3 contains 15 residues. Trimming shortened V by 0 bases and J by 2 bases, and 12 bases separated the two germline ends. Germline V gives CDR1 SGHRS, CDR2 YFSETQ. The CDR3 sequence is CASSLGGALTYEQYF. The CDR3 nucleotides are TGCGCCAGCAGCTTGGGGGGCGCCCTAACCTACGAGCAGTACTTC.

J is TRBJ1-3 and V is TRBV7-9; no clear D. The CDR3 extends over 16 amino acids. Trimming stripped 3 bases from V and 0 bases from J, with 12 bases between. Germline V gives CDR1 SEHNR, CDR2 FQNEAQ (reference sequence). The CDR3 region is CASSFLSQSSGNTIYF. CDR3 coding DNA: TGTGCCAGCAGCTTTTTGTCCCAGAGCTCTGGAAACACCATATATTTT.

The chain links TRBV7-2 to TRBJ2-3, with 7 bases aligning to TRBD2. The CDR3 covers 15 residues. The J segment lost 3 bases and the V segment lost 5 bases, leaving 8 bases of the junction unmatched. Germline loops: CDR1 SGHTA, CDR2 FQGNSA. The CDR3 reads CASSPRLASTDTQYF. CDR3 bases: TGTGCCAGCAGCCCCAGACTAGCAAGTACAGATACGCAGTATTTT. Looking up the rest from reference TRBV7-2 and TRBJ2-3 gives the full variable domain: GAGVSQSPSNKVTEKGKDVELRCDPISGHTALYWYRQSLGQGLEFLIYFQGNSAPDKSGLPSDRFSAERTGGSVSTLTIQRTQQEDSAVYLCASSPRLASTDTQYFGPGTRLTVL.

This chain uses TRBV5-1 with TRBJ1-6; 9 nucleotides line up with TRBD1. The CDR3 has 15 amino acids. Germline V gene sequence: CDR1 SGHRS, CDR2 YFSETQ. V dropped 2 bases and J dropped 6; count of bases not matched to a gene: 3. In DNA, the CDR3 is TGCGCCAGCAGCTTCACGGGACAGGGTAATTCACCCCTCCACTTT. Translated, it gives CASSFTGQGNSPLHF.

As DNA, the CDR3 is TGTGCCAGCAGTTATTTGGGGTTCCCTTACGAGCAGTACTTC. Translating gives CASSYLGFPYEQYF. The genes are TRBV2 and TRBJ2-7, with D unclear. The ends were cut back, 5 bases at V and 4 bases at J, with 15 bases in the middle. The CDR3 is 14 amino acids. Germline V lookup: CDR1 SNHLY, CDR2 FYNNEI.

J is TRBJ2-3 and V is TRBV2; a weak D match, TRBD1 (5 bases). Germline CDR1 SNHLY, CDR2 FYNNEI. CDR3 length equals 14 residues. V was trimmed by 3 bases and J by 2 bases, leaving 9 bases between them. The CDR3 loop is CASSETVTTDTQYF. The CDR3 DNA is TGTGCCAGCAGTGAGACAGTTACCACAGATACGCAGTATTTT.

This chain uses TRBV5-1 with TRBJ1-4; 9 bases fit TRBD1. CDR3 length equals 18 residues. CDR1 and CDR2 (germline): SGHRS, YFSETQ. V was clipped by 5 bases and J by 8 bases; unmatched bases: 19. The CDR3 loop reads CASSLFQSDRGGWEKLFF. CDR3 bases: TGCGCCAGCAGTCTCTTCCAATCGGACAGGGGCGGTTGGGAAAAACTGTTTTTT.

This chain joins TRBV11-2 and TRBJ2-1; D is unresolved. This CDR3 has 13 amino acids. The germline V gene has CDR1 SGHAT and CDR2 FQNNGV. Between the trimmed V and J ends, which lost 0 bases and 4 bases, there was a span of 4 bases. In DNA, the CDR3 is TGTGCCAGCAGCTTAGATAGGTACAATGAGCAGTTCTTC. This codes for CASSLDRYNEQFF.

This clone was seen a single time. This sequence joins TRBV27 and TRBJ2-1; 9 nucleotides line up with TRBD2. The V and J ends lost 2 bases and 4 bases, in that order; junction bases with no gene match: 3. The V gene's germline CDR1 is MNHEY and CDR2 SMNVEV (reference sequence). The CDR3 covers 15 residues. The CDR3 region has the DNA TGTGCCAGCAGTTTAGCGGGAGGGTCTTACAATGAGCAGTTCTTC. Translated: CASSLAGGSYNEQFF.

The chain has TRBV27 and TRBJ2-6; D is possibly TRBD1 or TRBD2 (6 bases each). Trimming cost V 8 bases and J 1 base, with 21 bases left between them. Germline V gene data show CDR1 as MNHEY and CDR2 as SMNVEV (reference sequence). This CDR3 has 18 amino acids. The CDR3 region is CASRKGGMIWSGANVLTF. CDR3 sequence (DNA): TGTGCCAGCCGTAAGGGGGGCATGATTTGGTCTGGGGCCAACGTCCTGACTTTC.

The chain employs TRBV2 and TRBJ2-2; 7 bases are a match to TRBD1. Germline CDR1 and CDR2: SNHLY and FYNNEI. J was trimmed by 4 bases and V by 5 bases; bases with no gene match: 7. The CDR3 totals 15 residues. The CDR3 DNA follows: TGTGCCAGCAGTCTGGACAGGACGGGCACCGGGGAGCTGTTTTTT. Amino acids: CASSLDRTGTGELFF.

CDR3 region: CASSLTGPRGEKLFF. Written as DNA, the CDR3 is TGTGCCAGCAGTTTAACAGGGCCCAGAGGGGAAAAACTGTTTTTT. J is TRBJ1-4 and V is TRBV28; D possibly corresponds to TRBD1 (6 bases). The CDR3 has 15 residues. Between the trimmed V and J ends, which lost 2 bases and 8 bases, there was a span of 15 bases. CDR1 MDHEN and CDR2 SYDVKM come from the germline V gene.

This clone occurred a few times. The V and J genes are TRBV27 and TRBJ1-6; D not certain. The CDR3 runs 14 residues. V was shortened by 6 bases and J by 2 bases, with 8 bases between the two germline ends. Germline CDR1 is MNHEY and CDR2 is SMNVEV (reference sequence). The CDR3, as DNA: TGTGCCAGCAGCCACAAACCCTATAATTCACCCCTCCACTTT. Translation: CASSHKPYNSPLHF.

The chain carries TRBV27 and TRBJ1-5, with D unclear. The CDR3 contains 14 residues. Between the trimmed V and J ends, which lost 3 bases and 4 bases, there was a span of 10 bases. CDR1 is MNHEY and CDR2 is SMNVEV in the germline V gene (reference sequence). CDR3: CASSFRWPNQPQHF. DNA of the CDR3: TGTGCCAGCAGTTTTAGGTGGCCTAATCAGCCCCAGCATTTT.

V and J are TRBV9 and TRBJ1-2, with D uncertain. The germline gives CDR1 SGDLS, CDR2 YYNGEE. CDR3 length: 17 amino acids. Trimming stripped 4 bases from V and 1 base from J, with 20 bases between. In DNA, the CDR3 is TGTGCCAGCAGCCCGACTGTCGATATGGATGTTAACTATGGCTACACCTTC. Translation gives CASSPTVDMDVNYGYTF.